The entry below gives a single T cell receptor beta chain sequence along with its context. What it recognizes is unknown. The CDR3 sequence is 14 residues long. CDR1 SGHRS and CDR2 YFSETQ come from the germline V gene. The J segment lost 3 bases and the V segment lost 3 bases, leaving 6 bases of the junction unmatched. The data were obtained in a study of cytomegalovirus exposure and HLA in healthy donors. General observations from the study: The majority of CMV-associated TCR beta chains were reported as apparently HLA-restricted in a later analysis. The presence/absence work took it that sequencing depth was about the same across donors.

Both 60 Vbeta primers and 13 Jbeta primers went into the PCR. Clones were read by immunoSEQ multiplex PCR, and TCRdb kept only the in-frame ones, dropping some. The sample totals roughly 73,000 clones. This TCR came from a female donor in good health and CMV-seropositive. The chain has TRBV5-1 and TRBJ2-7; the match to TRBD1 covers 7 bases. The sequencing input was PBMCs. CDR3 in amino acids: CASSSGQSLYEQYF. In DNA, the CDR3 is TGCGCCAGCAGCTCGGGACAGAGCCTCTACGAGCAGTACTTC.